This T cell receptor beta chain comes out of a study of molecular identifiers for immune sequencing clone quantification. The sample holds many counts of this clonotype. Generation of bulk TCR libraries relied on previously described methods and listed TCR primers. TCRdb recomputed calls from the PCR reads with MiXCR, one row per CDR3 protein. The data show roughly 630,000 distinct CDR3 sequences, 25% seen once. Naive CD8 sequencing libraries were generated from 20,000 to 1,000,000 sorted cells, with 10%, 30% or 50% RNA as input. The clonotype was recovered from a human donor in good health. Some libraries in this study had Jurkat cell RNA spiked in. Sequencing was done on a sample of naive CD8+ T cells from blood, with Jurkat cell RNA spiked in. As for subset: FACS-sorted CD8+CD4-CCR7+CD45RA+ naive T cells.

The CDR3 DNA reads TGTGCCAGCAGTTCCTCTAAACAGGGGCGGGTGAACACTGAAGCTTTCTTT. Translating gives CASSSSKQGRVNTEAFF. This rearrangement joins TRBV28 to TRBJ1-1; 7 bases agree with TRBD1. Per germline, CDR1 MDHEN and CDR2 SYDVKM. The V gene end was trimmed by 4 bases and the J gene end by 0 bases; junction bases not matched to a gene: 11. CDR3 size: 17 residues. Full variable domain (outside the CDR3, taken from reference TRBV28 and TRBJ1-1): DVKVTQSSRYLVKRTGEKVFLECVQDMDHENMFWYRQDPGLGLRLIYFSYDVKMKEKGDIPEGYSVSREKKERFSLILESASTNQTSMYLCASSSSKQGRVNTEAFFGQGTRLTVV.